The 13 T cell receptor beta chains presented below share a single source sample, sequenced in a study of identical twins. TCRdb reprocessed the 5' RACE reads via MiXCR and lists one record per CDR3 protein. The repertoire holds 200,000 to 300,000 distinct CDR3 sequences, with about 7.3% as singletons. A further study also used this sample, focusing on yellow fever vaccine responses in identical twins.

Sequenced input: memory (CD45RO+) T cells sorted from blood. The source is a woman aged 18 to 35 in good health.

This clonotype has only a few counts. A read error is possible here, since a much larger clone lies one base away. The V and J genes are TRBV5-1 and TRBJ1-1; D is unresolved. The germline gives CDR1 SGHRS, CDR2 YFSETQ. The CDR3 is 13 amino acids. DNA for the CDR3: TGCGTCAGCAGCTTGGCGGTGGGCACTGAAGCTTTCTTT. Protein: CVSSLAVGTEAFF.

This chain uses TRBV12-3 or TRBV12-4 with TRBJ2-3; D not certain. V lost 8 bases, J lost 2 bases, and 11 bases lay in between. The CDR3 has 13 amino acids. The CDR3 region is CASGYTNTDTQYF. CDR3 DNA sequence: TGTGCCAGCGGATACACAAACACAGATACGCAGTATTTT.

This CDR3 is CASSDYRDDTQYF. CDR3 DNA sequence: TGTGCCAGCAGTGACTACAGGGATGATACGCAGTATTTT. This chain uses TRBV6-4 with TRBJ2-3; D is perhaps TRBD1 (6 bases). The CDR3 spans 13 residues. V lost 1 base, J lost 6 bases, and 8 bases lay in between. Germline V CDR1 and CDR2: MRHNA, SNTAGT.

This clonotype has a count of ten or more. The chain combines TRBV27 with TRBJ1-1, with D hard to call. This CDR3 has 14 amino acids. Trimming cost V 4 bases and J 2 bases, with 11 bases left between them. The germline V gene encodes CDR1 MNHEY and CDR2 SMNVEV (reference sequence). This chain's CDR3 is CASSYRPFNTEAFF. In DNA form, the CDR3 reads TGTGCCAGCAGTTATAGACCCTTTAACACTGAAGCTTTCTTT.

This clonotype was found many times. CDR3 coding DNA: TGCAGCGTTGAGGCACGGACTAACTATGGCTACACCTTC. Translation gives CSVEARTNYGYTF. The chain combines TRBV29-1 with TRBJ1-2; D is unresolved. Germline-derived CDR1 and CDR2 are SQVTM and ANQGSEA. The CDR3 totals 13 residues. Deletions cut 3 bases from V and 0 bases from J, with 8 bases between.

The table lists this clonotype with a few counts. The chain joins TRBV20-1 to TRBJ2-3; D not certain. The CDR3 spans 13 residues. Deletions cut 1 base from V and 2 bases from J, with 7 bases between. CDR1 and CDR2 from the germline V gene are DFQATT and SNEGSKA (reference sequence). CDR3 amino acids: CSARGSPTDTQYF. The CDR3 bases are TGCAGTGCTAGAGGCAGCCCCACAGATACGCAGTATTTT.

This clonotype was recorded many times. The chain is built from TRBV12-3 or TRBV12-4 and TRBJ1-1; D call uncertain. V was cut by 3 bases and J by 6 bases, with 11 bases left in between. This CDR3 region has 13 residues. The CDR3 sequence: CASSFLGESEAFF. CDR3 bases: TGTGCCAGCAGTTTTCTTGGGGAATCTGAAGCTTTCTTT.

The chain recombines TRBV28 with TRBJ2-1; 14 bases are shared with TRBD2. The germline V gene encodes CDR1 MDHEN and CDR2 SYDVKM. Losses at the gene ends were 4 bases for V and 9 bases for J; bases not matched to a gene: 8. The CDR3 spans 16 residues. The DNA for the CDR3 is TGTGCCAGCAGTTCCGCCGGGACTAGCGGGAGCGCTGAGCAGTTCTTC. This translates into CASSSAGTSGSAEQFF.

On this clonotype: This sequence may be a read error, since a much larger clone differs from it by one base. This sequence joins TRBV7-8 and TRBJ2-2, with 11 bases aligning to TRBD2. This CDR3 is 18 amino acids long. Germline CDR1 is SGHVS and CDR2 is FQNEAQ. The CDR3, as DNA: TGTGCCAGCAGCTCGGCACTGACTAGCGGGGCCCTCGGCGGGGAGCTGTATTTT. Translating gives CASSSALTSGALGGELYF.

The genes are TRBV7-6 and TRBJ2-2; D possibly uses TRBD1 or TRBD2 (5 bases each). Germline lookup yields CDR1 SGHVS and CDR2 FNYEAQ. This CDR3 is built from 14 residues. V lost 4 bases, J lost 2 bases, and 8 bases lay in between. DNA for the CDR3: TGTGCCAGCAGCTCCTGGGACAACACCGGGGAGCTGTTTTTT. Its protein product is CASSSWDNTGELFF. The whole variable domain, filled in from reference TRBV7-6 and TRBJ2-2, reads GAGVSQSPRYKVTKRGQDVALRCDPISGHVSLYWYRQALGQGPEFLTYFNYEAQQDKSGLPNDRFSAERPEGSISTLTIQRTEQRDSAMYRCASSSWDNTGELFFGEGSRLTVL.

This clonotype was seen at least ten times. V is TRBV7-3 and J is TRBJ2-1; weak D call: TRBD2 (6 bases). This CDR3 is 14 amino acids long. Germline V gene sequence: CDR1 SGHTA, CDR2 FQGTGA. Trimming shortened V by 4 bases and J by 6 bases, and 13 bases separated the two germline ends. The CDR3 sequence is CASSSVAVANEQFF. In DNA, the CDR3 is TGTGCCAGCAGCTCGGTAGCGGTAGCCAATGAGCAGTTCTTC.

This clonotype was recorded at least ten times. This sequence joins TRBV5-6 and TRBJ1-5; D is perhaps TRBD1 (5 bases). The V gene lost 3 bases and the J gene lost 6 bases, with 7 bases spanning the gap. The CDR3 has 12 residues. CDR1 is SGHDT, CDR2 YYEEEE, per germline. CDR3 loop: CASSSGGQPQHF. The CDR3 nucleotides read TGTGCCAGCAGCTCCGGGGGTCAGCCCCAGCATTTT.

This clonotype was seen a few times. The chain couples TRBV4-1 to TRBJ2-5, with TRBD2 matching over 11 bases. With 0 bases clipped from V and 2 bases from J, the junction kept 8 bases outside the gene matches. CDR1 and CDR2 from the germline V gene are MGHRA and YSYEKL. The CDR3 has 18 amino acids. As DNA, the CDR3 is TGCGCCAGCAGCCAAGATCTGGGACTAGCGGTTTTACAAGAGACCCAGTACTTC. Its protein is CASSQDLGLAVLQETQYF.